Shown below are 14 T cell receptor beta chains from a single sample sequenced in a study of blood T cells in healthy people across ages (dated by TCRdb to about 2015). Libraries were constructed by 5' RACE. Sequenced using an Illumina HiSeq 2500. A second 7 to 11 cycle PCR used a sample-barcoded 5' primer and a J-beta primer mix. The public reads were reanalyzed by TCRdb: fastp trimming at Q25, MiXCR alignment, in-frame beta chains only. Each CDR3 protein gets just one entry, which takes the most common genes and DNA from the rows behind it. The table for this sample lists some 1.4 million distinct CDR3 sequences; roughly 40% of them were counted only once. In total, the top ten clones hold roughly 7.9% of the sample. Sequencing was performed on blood. The receptors were sampled from a woman between 18 and 29 years old in good health.

This clonotype was observed a single time. The chain couples TRBV6-6 to TRBJ1-2, with D possibly being TRBD1 (5 bases). The CDR3 is made up of 13 amino acids. The germline CDR1 and CDR2 sequences are MNHNY and SVGAGI (reference sequence). The V gene lost 5 bases and the J gene lost 10 bases, with 17 bases spanning the gap. Here the CDR3 reads CASSDAGGDSYTF. The CDR3 nucleotides read TGTGCCAGCAGTGACGCCGGGGGAGATTCCTACACCTTC.

This rearrangement joins TRBV12-5 to TRBJ2-3, with 9 nucleotides matching TRBD1. Looked up from germline, CDR1 is LGHNT and CDR2 is FRNRAP. V shed 6 bases, J shed 2 bases, and the junction held 6 bases outside the gene matches. The CDR3 loop spans 15 amino acids. The CDR3 loop reads CASGYGQGITDTQYF. The DNA of the CDR3 is TGTGCTAGTGGCTACGGACAGGGGATCACAGATACGCAGTATTTT.

The chain uses TRBV10-3 and TRBJ1-4; 12 bases are a match to TRBD1. The CDR3 totals 17 residues. Germline loops: CDR1 ENHRY, CDR2 SYGVKD. The V segment lost 6 bases and the J segment 3 bases; nucleotides outside the gene matches: 8. The CDR3 protein is CAIRSGTGGIANEKLFF. The CDR3 coding sequence is TGTGCCATCAGGTCCGGGACAGGGGGCATTGCTAATGAAAAACTGTTTTTT.

This clonotype has a count of ten or more. The V and J genes are TRBV29-1 and TRBJ1-2, with TRBD1 identical over 7 bases. Germline CDR1 SQVTM, CDR2 ANQGSEA. Trimming removed 7 bases from V and 6 bases from J; junction bases left unmatched: 5. This CDR3 has 11 amino acids. CDR3 nucleotide sequence: TGCAGCGGATCCAGGGGGGATGGCTACACCTTC. It yields the protein CSGSRGDGYTF.

This rearrangement joins TRBV5-1 to TRBJ2-6; D remains ambiguous. V was clipped by 0 bases and J by 2 bases, with 9 bases between them. The length of the CDR3 is 16 residues. Germline V gene sequence: CDR1 SGHRS, CDR2 YFSETQ. The CDR3 bases are TGCGCCAGCAGCTTGGCCGGAGTAACTGGGGCCAACGTCCTGACTTTC. As protein: CASSLAGVTGANVLTF.

The chain couples TRBV29-1 to TRBJ2-3; 10 nucleotides match TRBD2. The V gene end was trimmed by 7 bases and the J gene end by 3 bases; junction bases not matched to a gene: 10. Germline V CDR1 and CDR2: SQVTM, ANQGSEA. The CDR3 loop spans 15 amino acids. CDR3 nucleotides: TGCAGCGCCCCCCTCCCTAGCGGGGGTACAGATACGCAGTATTTT. Its protein product is CSAPLPSGGTDTQYF.

This clonotype was recorded a few times. V gene TRBV12-3 or TRBV12-4 combines with J gene TRBJ1-1; D gene uncertain. V gave up 1 base and J gave up 0 bases, with 9 bases separating them. The CDR3 sequence is 15 residues long. The CDR3 sequence is CASSLGGLMNTEAFF. The CDR3 DNA sequence: TGTGCCAGCAGTTTAGGCGGCCTGATGAACACTGAAGCTTTCTTT.

The sample holds a few counts of this clonotype. This chain joins TRBV28 and TRBJ2-3; 8 positions agree with TRBD2. With V trimmed by 8 bases and J by 2 bases, 15 bases remained unmatched. The CDR3 has 17 amino acids. Germline V CDR1 and CDR2: MDHEN, SYDVKM. The CDR3 sequence: CASLRGGSSGDTDTQYF. The CDR3 nucleotides are TGTGCCAGCTTACGCGGGGGCAGTAGCGGGGACACAGATACGCAGTATTTT.

This clonotype showed up just a few times. The chain recombines TRBV6-5 with TRBJ2-3; weak D call: TRBD2 (5 bases). In germline, CDR1 is MNHEY, CDR2 SVGAGI. This CDR3 region has 13 residues. Deletions cut 7 bases from V and 3 bases from J, with 11 bases between. The CDR3 DNA follows: TGTGCCAGCATCGGGCCGGGGACAGATACGCAGTATTTT. It is translated as CASIGPGTDTQYF.

The genes are TRBV7-6 and TRBJ2-2; TRBD1 aligns across 7 bases. V trimming: 1 base; J trimming: 7 bases; junction bases outside the gene matches: 6. This CDR3 contains 15 residues. Germline V CDR1 and CDR2: SGHVS, FNYEAQ. CDR3 amino acids: CASSLVDRSGGELFF. The CDR3 coding sequence is TGTGCCAGCAGCTTAGTGGACAGGAGTGGCGGGGAGCTGTTTTTT.

This rearrangement joins TRBV6-5 to TRBJ2-7; TRBD1 might be the D (6 bases). This CDR3 is 14 amino acids long. Germline CDR1 MNHEY, CDR2 SVGAGI. Trimming removed 6 bases at V and 0 bases at J, with 12 bases between. The CDR3 here is CASRPHRVSYEQYF. CDR3 bases: TGTGCCAGCAGACCCCACAGGGTCTCCTACGAGCAGTACTTC.

In its sample, this clonotype was seen a few times. The rearrangement uses TRBV27 and TRBJ2-1; a weak D match, TRBD2 (7 bases). Trimming removed 7 bases at V and 5 bases at J, with 18 bases between. Germline loops: CDR1 MNHEY, CDR2 SMNVEV (reference sequence). The CDR3 has 15 amino acids. CDR3 nucleotides: TGTGCCAGCACCCTGGGGGGGGCTTTCGACAATGAGCAGTTCTTC. Translation: CASTLGGAFDNEQFF.

The chain carries TRBV4-3 and TRBJ1-1; 7 positions match TRBD1. Germline assignment: CDR1 LGHNA and CDR2 YSLEER. With V trimmed by 3 bases and J by 0 bases, 13 bases remained unmatched. The CDR3 spans 18 residues. The CDR3 nucleotides are TGCGCCAGCAGCCAGCTACTAAGCCGACAGGGTCTGAACACTGAAGCTTTCTTT. It translates to CASSQLLSRQGLNTEAFF.

The J gene is TRBJ2-3, the V gene TRBV20-1, with 7 bases lining up with TRBD1. Germline CDR1 DFQATT, CDR2 SNEGSKA (reference sequence). V gave up 3 bases and J gave up 5 bases; unmatched junction bases: 2. CDR3 length: 12 residues. This chain's CDR3 is CSARTGQDTQYF. DNA for the CDR3: TGCAGTGCTAGGACAGGGCAAGATACGCAGTATTTT.